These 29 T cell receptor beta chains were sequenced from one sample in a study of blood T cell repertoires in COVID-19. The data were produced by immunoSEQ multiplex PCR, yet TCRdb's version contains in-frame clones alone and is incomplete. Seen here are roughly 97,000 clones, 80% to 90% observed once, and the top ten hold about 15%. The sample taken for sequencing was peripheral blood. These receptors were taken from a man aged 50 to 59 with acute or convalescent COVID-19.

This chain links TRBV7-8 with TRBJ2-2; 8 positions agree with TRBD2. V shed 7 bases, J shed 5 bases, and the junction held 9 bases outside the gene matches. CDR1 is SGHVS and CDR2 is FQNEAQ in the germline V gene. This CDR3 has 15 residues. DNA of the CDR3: TGTGCCAGCATCATGAGGGCTAGCGGGACCGGGGAGCTGTTTTTT. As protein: CASIMRASGTGELFF.

In DNA, the CDR3 is TGTGCCAGCAGCCTTTCTAGCGGGAGAGGAGCGTTGGAGACCCAGTACTTC. Translating gives CASSLSSGRGALETQYF. The chain recombines TRBV7-6 with TRBJ2-5; 10 bases agree with TRBD2. V gave up 5 bases and J gave up 5 bases; unmatched junction bases: 14. The CDR3 covers 17 residues. The V gene's germline CDR1 is SGHVS and CDR2 FNYEAQ.

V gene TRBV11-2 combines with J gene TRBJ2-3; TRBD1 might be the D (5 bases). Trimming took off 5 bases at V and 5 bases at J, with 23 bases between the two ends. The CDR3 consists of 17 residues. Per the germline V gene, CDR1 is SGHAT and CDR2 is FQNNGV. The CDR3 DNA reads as TGTGCCAGCAGCCCATACCAGGGAAGTTTAGTCATAGATACGCAGTATTTT. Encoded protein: CASSPYQGSLVIDTQYF. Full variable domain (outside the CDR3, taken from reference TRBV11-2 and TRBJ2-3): EAGVAQSPRYKIIEKRQSVAFWCNPISGHATLYWYQQILGQGPKLLIQFQNNGVVDDSQLPKDRFSAERLKGVDSTLKIQPAKLEDSAVYLCASSPYQGSLVIDTQYFGPGTRLTVL.

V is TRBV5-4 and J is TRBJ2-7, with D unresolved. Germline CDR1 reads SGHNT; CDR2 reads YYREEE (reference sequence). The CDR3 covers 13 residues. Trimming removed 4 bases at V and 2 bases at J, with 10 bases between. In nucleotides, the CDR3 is TGTGCCAGCAGCCCGCCAGGCCCCTACGAGCAGTACTTC. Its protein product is CASSPPGPYEQYF.

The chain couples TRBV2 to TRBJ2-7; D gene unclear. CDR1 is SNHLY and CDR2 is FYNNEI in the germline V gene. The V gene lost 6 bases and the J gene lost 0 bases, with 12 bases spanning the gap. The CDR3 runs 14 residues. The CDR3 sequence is CASRNTKNSYEQYF. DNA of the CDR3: TGTGCCAGCAGGAACACAAAAAACTCCTACGAGCAGTACTTC. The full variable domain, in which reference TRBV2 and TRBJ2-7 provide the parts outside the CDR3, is EPEVTQTPSHQVTQMGQEVILRCVPISNHLYFYWYRQILGQKVEFLVSFYNNEISEKSEIFDDQFSVERPDGSNFTLKIRSTKLEDSAMYFCASRNTKNSYEQYFGPGTRLTVT.

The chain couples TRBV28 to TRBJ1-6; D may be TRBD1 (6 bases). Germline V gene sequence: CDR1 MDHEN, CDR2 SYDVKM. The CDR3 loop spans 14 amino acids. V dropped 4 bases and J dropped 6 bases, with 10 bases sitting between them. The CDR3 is CASSSTGLNSPLHF. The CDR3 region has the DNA TGTGCCAGCAGTTCTACAGGGCTTAATTCACCCCTCCACTTT.

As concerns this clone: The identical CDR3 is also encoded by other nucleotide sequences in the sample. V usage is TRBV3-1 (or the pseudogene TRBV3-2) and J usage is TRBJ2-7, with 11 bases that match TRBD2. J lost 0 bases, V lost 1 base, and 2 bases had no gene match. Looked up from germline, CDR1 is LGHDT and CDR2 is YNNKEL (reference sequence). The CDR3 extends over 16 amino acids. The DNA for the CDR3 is TGTGCCAGCAGCCAAGGACTAGCGGGGTCCTCCTACGAGCAGTACTTC. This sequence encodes CASSQGLAGSSYEQYF.

CDR3 nucleotide sequence: TGTGCCAGCAGCCTAAAACCGTTGACAGGGGCCACCGGGGAGCTGTTTTTT. Encoded protein: CASSLKPLTGATGELFF. The gene calls are TRBV7-9 and TRBJ2-2, with 8 bases fitting TRBD1. The V gene's germline CDR1 is SEHNR and CDR2 FQNEAQ (reference sequence). Trimming removed 5 bases from V and 4 bases from J; junction bases left unmatched: 12. There are 17 residues in the CDR3.

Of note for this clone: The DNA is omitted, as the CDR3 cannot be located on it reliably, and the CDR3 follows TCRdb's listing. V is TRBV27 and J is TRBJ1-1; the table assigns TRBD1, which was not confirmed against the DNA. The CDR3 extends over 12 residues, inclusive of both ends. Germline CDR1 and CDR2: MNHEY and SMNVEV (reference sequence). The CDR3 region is CASSWGPGTTFF.

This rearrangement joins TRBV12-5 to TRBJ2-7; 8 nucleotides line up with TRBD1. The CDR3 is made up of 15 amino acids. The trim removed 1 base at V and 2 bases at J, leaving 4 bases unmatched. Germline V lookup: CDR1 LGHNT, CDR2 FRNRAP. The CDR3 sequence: CASGLGTGWTYEQYF. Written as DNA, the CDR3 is TGTGCTAGTGGTTTGGGGACAGGGTGGACCTACGAGCAGTACTTC.

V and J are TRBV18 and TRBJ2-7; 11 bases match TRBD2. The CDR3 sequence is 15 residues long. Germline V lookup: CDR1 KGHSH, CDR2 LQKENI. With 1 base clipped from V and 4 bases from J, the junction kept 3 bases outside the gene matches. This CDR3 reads CASSPRGLAAYEQYF. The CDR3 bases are TGTGCCAGCTCACCACGGGGACTAGCGGCGTACGAGCAGTACTTC. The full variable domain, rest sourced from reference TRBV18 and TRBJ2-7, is NAGVMQNPRHLVRRRGQEARLRCSPMKGHSHVYWYRQLPEEGLKFMVYLQKENIIDESGMPKERFSAEFPKEGPSILRIQQVVRGDSAAYFCASSPRGLAAYEQYFGPGTRLTVT.

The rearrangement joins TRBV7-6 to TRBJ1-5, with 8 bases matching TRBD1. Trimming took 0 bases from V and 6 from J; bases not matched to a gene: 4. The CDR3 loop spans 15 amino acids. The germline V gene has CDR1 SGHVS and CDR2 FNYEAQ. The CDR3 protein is CASSLAPDRGQPQHF. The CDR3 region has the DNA TGTGCCAGCAGCTTAGCGCCAGACAGGGGTCAGCCCCAGCATTTT.

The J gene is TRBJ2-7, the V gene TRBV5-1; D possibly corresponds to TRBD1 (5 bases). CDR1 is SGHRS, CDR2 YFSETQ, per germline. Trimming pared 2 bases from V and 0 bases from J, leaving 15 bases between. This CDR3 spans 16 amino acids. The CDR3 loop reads CASSFSYGDSSYEQYF. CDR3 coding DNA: TGCGCCAGCAGCTTTTCATATGGAGACAGCTCCTACGAGCAGTACTTC. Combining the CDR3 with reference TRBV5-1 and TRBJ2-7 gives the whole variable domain KAGVTQTPRYLIKTRGQQVTLSCSPISGHRSVSWYQQTPGQGLQFLFEYFSETQRNKGNFPGRFSGRQFSNSRSEMNVSTLELGDSALYLCASSFSYGDSSYEQYFGPGTRLTVT.

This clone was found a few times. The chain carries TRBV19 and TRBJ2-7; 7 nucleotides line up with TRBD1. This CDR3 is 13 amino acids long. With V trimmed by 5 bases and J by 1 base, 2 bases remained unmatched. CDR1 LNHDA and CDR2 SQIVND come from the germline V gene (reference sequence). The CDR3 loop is CASSPGQSYEQYF. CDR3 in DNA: TGTGCCAGTAGTCCGGGACAGTCCTACGAGCAGTACTTC.

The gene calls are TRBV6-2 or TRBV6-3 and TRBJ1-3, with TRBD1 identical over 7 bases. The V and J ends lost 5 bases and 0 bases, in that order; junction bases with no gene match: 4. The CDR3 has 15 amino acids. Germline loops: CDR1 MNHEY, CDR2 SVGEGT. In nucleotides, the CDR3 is TGTGCCAGCAGTCCGGGACAGAGCTCTGGAAACACCATATATTTT. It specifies CASSPGQSSGNTIYF.

In nucleotides, the CDR3 is TGCGCCAGCAGCCAGGGGGCCAGTCTAAACACTGAAGCTTTCTTT. Residues: CASSQGASLNTEAFF. The chain is built from TRBV5-1 and TRBJ1-1; 8 bases fit TRBD1. The CDR3 has 15 residues. The germline V gene has CDR1 SGHRS and CDR2 YFSETQ. Germline trimming cut 4 bases from V and 2 bases from J; bases unmatched to any gene: 7.

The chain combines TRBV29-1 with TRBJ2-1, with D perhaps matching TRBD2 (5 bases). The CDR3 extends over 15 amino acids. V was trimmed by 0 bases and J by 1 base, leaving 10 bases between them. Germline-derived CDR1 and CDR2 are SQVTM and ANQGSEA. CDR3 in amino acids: CSVEDKRRSYNEQFF. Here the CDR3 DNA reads TGCAGCGTTGAAGATAAGCGGAGATCCTACAATGAGCAGTTCTTC.

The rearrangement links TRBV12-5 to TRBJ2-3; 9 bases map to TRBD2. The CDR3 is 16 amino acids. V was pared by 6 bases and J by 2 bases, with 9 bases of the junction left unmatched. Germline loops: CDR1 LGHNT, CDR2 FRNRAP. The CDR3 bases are TGTGCTAGTGGAGCCGGGACTAGCACGATCACAGATACGCAGTATTTT. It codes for CASGAGTSTITDTQYF. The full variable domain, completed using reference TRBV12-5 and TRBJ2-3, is DARVTQTPRHKVTEMGQEVTMRCQPILGHNTVFWYRQTMMQGLELLAYFRNRAPLDDSGMPKDRFSAEMPDATLATLKIQPSEPRDSAVYFCASGAGTSTITDTQYFGPGTRLTVL.

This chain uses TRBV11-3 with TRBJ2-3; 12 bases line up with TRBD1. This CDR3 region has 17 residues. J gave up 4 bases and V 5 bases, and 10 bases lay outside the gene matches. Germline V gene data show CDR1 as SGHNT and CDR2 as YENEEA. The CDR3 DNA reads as TGTGCCAGCAGCGGGGGGGACAGGGGGCGCCCAGCAGATACGCAGTATTTT. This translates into CASSGGDRGRPADTQYF.

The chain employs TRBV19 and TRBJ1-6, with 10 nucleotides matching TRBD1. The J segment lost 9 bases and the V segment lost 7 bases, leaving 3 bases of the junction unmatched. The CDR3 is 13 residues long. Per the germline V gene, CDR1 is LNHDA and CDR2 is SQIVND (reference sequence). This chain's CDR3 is CASKDRGPSPLHF. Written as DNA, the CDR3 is TGTGCCAGTAAAGACAGGGGGCCTTCACCCCTCCACTTT.

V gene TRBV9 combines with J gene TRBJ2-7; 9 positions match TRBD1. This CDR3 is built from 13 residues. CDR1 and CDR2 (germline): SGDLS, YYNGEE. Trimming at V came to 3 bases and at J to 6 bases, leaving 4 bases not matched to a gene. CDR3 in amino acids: CASSEGQGSEQYF. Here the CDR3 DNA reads TGTGCCAGCAGCGAGGGACAGGGTTCCGAGCAGTACTTC.

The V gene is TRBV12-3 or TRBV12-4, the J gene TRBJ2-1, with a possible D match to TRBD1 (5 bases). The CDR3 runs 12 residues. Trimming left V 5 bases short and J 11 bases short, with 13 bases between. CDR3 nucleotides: TGTGCCAGCAGTCAGATGGGGCCACAGCAGTTCTTC. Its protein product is CASSQMGPQQFF.

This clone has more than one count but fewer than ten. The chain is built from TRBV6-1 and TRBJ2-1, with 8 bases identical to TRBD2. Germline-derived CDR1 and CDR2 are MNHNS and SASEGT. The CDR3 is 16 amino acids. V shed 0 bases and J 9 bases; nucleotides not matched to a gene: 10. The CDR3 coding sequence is TGTGCCAGCAGTGAAGCGGGAGCGGGAGAACTACGTGAGCAGTTCTTC. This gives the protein CASSEAGAGELREQFF.

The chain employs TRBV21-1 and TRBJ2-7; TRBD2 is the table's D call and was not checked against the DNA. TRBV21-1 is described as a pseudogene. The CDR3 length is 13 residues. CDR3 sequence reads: CASRAGSSYEQYF. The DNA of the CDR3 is TGTGCCAGCAGAGCGGGGAGCTCCTACGAGCAGTACTTC.

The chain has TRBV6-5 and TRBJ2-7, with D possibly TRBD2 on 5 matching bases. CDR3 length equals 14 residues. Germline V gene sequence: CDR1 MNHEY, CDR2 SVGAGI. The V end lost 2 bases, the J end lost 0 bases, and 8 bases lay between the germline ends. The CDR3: CASSYDRDSYEQYF. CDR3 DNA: TGTGCCAGCAGTTACGATCGGGACTCCTACGAGCAGTACTTC.

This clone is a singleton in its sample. Here the CDR3 DNA reads TGTGCCAGCAGTTACGCGGGGTCAGATACGCAGTATTTT. Translating gives CASSYAGSDTQYF. The chain has TRBV6-6 and TRBJ2-3; a possible D gene is TRBD2 (6 bases). Trimming took off 2 bases at V and 4 bases at J, with 7 bases between the two ends. Germline V gene data show CDR1 as MNHNY and CDR2 as SVGAGI (reference sequence). The CDR3 runs to 13 residues.

The CDR3 nucleotides are TGTGCCAGCAGTGAGTGGTTGCGCACAGCAAACACCGGGGAGCTGTTTTTT. Translated, it gives CASSEWLRTANTGELFF. V is TRBV6-1 and J is TRBJ2-2; D unresolved. V lost 3 bases to trimming and J lost 2 bases, with 16 bases between them. This CDR3 is built from 17 residues. Germline CDR1 MNHNS, CDR2 SASEGT.

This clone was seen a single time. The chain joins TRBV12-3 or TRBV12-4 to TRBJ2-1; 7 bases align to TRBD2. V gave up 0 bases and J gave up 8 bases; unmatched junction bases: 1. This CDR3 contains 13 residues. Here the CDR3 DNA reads TGTGCCAGCAGTTTAGCCGCGGGAGATGAGCAGTTCTTC. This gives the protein CASSLAAGDEQFF.

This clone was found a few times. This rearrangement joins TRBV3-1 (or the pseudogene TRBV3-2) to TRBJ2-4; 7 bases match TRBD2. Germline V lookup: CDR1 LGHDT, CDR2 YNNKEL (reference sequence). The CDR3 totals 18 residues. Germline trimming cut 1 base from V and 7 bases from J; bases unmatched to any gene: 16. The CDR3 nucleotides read TGTGCCAGCAGCCAAGTTGGCAGATTTGCGGGAGCGGGCAACATTCAGTACTTC. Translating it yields CASSQVGRFAGAGNIQYF.